The T cell receptor (beta chain) described here comes from a study of T cells in tuberculosis. The wider study: This South African cohort compared adolescents with or without latent tuberculosis against adults with active tuberculosis.

TCRdb's table, derived via immunoSEQ multiplex PCR, lists solely in-frame clones and lacks some. This repertoire shows roughly 28,000 clones, about 92% found once; its top ten account for 4% to 5.5%. V shed 8 bases and J shed 0 bases, with 8 bases lying between them. CDR1 KGHSH and CDR2 LQKENI come from the germline V gene. The length of the CDR3 is 13 residues. The specimen was PBMCs. This sequence originates from a donor between 10 and 35 years old with latent tuberculosis or without tuberculosis infection. The rearrangement joins TRBV18 to TRBJ1-3; D perhaps matches TRBD1 (6 bases). The CDR3: CASRQDSGNTIYF. The CDR3 DNA follows: TGTGCCAGCAGACAGGACTCTGGAAACACCATATATTTT. Combining the CDR3 with reference TRBV18 and TRBJ1-3 gives the whole variable domain NAGVMQNPRHLVRRRGQEARLRCSPMKGHSHVYWYRQLPEEGLKFMVYLQKENIIDESGMPKERFSAEFPKEGPSILRIQQVVRGDSAAYFCASRQDSGNTIYFGEGSWLTVV.